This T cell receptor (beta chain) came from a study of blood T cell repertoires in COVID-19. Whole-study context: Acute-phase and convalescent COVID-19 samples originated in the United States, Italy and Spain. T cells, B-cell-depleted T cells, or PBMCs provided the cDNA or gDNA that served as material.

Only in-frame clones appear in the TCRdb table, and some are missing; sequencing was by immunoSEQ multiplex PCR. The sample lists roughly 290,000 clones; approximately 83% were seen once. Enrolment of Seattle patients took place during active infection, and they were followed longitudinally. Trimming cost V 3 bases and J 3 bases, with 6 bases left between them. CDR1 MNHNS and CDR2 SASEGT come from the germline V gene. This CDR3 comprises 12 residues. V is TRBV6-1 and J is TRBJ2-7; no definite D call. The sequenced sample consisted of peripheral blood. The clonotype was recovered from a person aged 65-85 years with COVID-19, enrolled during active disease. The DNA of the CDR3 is TGTGCCAGCAGTGACAGTAACTACGAGCAGTACTTC. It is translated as CASSDSNYEQYF.